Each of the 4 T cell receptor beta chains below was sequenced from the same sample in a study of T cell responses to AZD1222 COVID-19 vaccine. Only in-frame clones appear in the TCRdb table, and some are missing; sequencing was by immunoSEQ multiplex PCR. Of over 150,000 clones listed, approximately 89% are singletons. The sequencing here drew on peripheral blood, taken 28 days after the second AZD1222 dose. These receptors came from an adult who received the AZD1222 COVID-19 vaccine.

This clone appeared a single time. The CDR3 sequence: CASSSSVGETQYF. CDR3 bases: TGTGCCAGCAGCTCCTCTGTCGGTGAGACCCAGTACTTC. J is TRBJ2-5 and V is TRBV7-2; no reliable D call. V was shortened by 4 bases and J by 5 bases, with 11 bases between the two germline ends. The CDR3 length is 13 residues. Germline CDR1 is SGHTA and CDR2 is FQGNSA.

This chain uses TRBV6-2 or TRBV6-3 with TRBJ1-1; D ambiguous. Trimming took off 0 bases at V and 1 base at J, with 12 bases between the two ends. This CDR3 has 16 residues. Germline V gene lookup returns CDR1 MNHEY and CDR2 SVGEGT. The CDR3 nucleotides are TGTGCCAGCAGTTACTCGATATGGGAGTCGAACACTGAAGCTTTCTTT. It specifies CASSYSIWESNTEAFF.

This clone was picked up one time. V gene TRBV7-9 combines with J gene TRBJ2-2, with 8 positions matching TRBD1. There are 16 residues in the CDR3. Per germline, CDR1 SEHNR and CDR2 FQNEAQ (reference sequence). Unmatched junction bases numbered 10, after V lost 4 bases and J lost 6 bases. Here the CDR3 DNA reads TGTGCCAGCAGCTCGACAGGGGTCCCCTTAGCCGGGGAGCTGTTTTTT. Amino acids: CASSSTGVPLAGELFF.

CDR3 sequence reads: CASSHNRGSYNEQFF. CDR3 DNA: TGCGCCAGCAGTCACAACAGGGGCTCCTACAATGAGCAGTTCTTC. The chain is built from TRBV23-1 and TRBJ2-1, with 7 bases fitting TRBD1. TRBV23-1 is reported as an ORF; its role is uncertain. The CDR3 extends over 15 amino acids. V trimming: 3 bases; J trimming: 0 bases; junction bases outside the gene matches: 2.